The 10 T cell receptor beta chains below come from one sample, sequenced in a study of T cell repertoires in cytomegalovirus infection. TCRdb analysed the reads with MiXCR anew, one entry per CDR3 protein. This table holds about 360,000 distinct CDR3 sequences, less than 20% found once. The source material was PBMCs. These receptors were collected from a human donor in good health (CMV status not recorded). Some clones in this sample may be carry-over from other donors' samples.

The sample holds many counts of this clonotype. The rearrangement joins TRBV7-9 to TRBJ1-2; D might be TRBD1 (5 bases). Trimming stripped 1 base from V and 2 bases from J, with 8 bases between. The CDR3 length is 14 residues. Looked up from germline, CDR1 is SEHNR and CDR2 is FQNEAQ (reference sequence). CDR3 sequence: CASSLGRDNYGYTF. Here the CDR3 DNA reads TGTGCCAGCAGCTTAGGAAGGGACAACTATGGCTACACCTTC.

The chain carries TRBV7-2 and TRBJ1-2; 7 nucleotides match TRBD1. The CDR3 runs to 14 residues. The V gene's germline CDR1 is SGHTA and CDR2 FQGNSA. J lost 5 bases, V lost 5 bases, and 8 bases had no gene match. For the CDR3, the DNA is TGTGCCAGCAGCCCGCAACAGGGGCTGTATGGCTACACCTTC. Encoded protein: CASSPQQGLYGYTF.

This clonotype showed up many times. The chain couples TRBV4-1 to TRBJ2-5; 8 bases line up with TRBD2. V trimming: 1 base; J trimming: 4 bases; junction bases outside the gene matches: 14. The CDR3 contains 18 residues. The germline gives CDR1 MGHRA, CDR2 YSYEKL. The CDR3 spells CASSQVPAGVSRAETQYF. The CDR3, as DNA: TGCGCCAGCAGCCAAGTGCCAGCGGGGGTCTCCCGCGCAGAGACCCAGTACTTC.

V is TRBV20-1 and J is TRBJ2-1; 8 bases are shared with TRBD2. Germline CDR1 DFQATT, CDR2 SNEGSKA (reference sequence). Trimming took 0 bases from V and 8 from J; bases not matched to a gene: 9. This CDR3 is 15 amino acids long. The CDR3 region is CSARDPGGGLDEQFF. The CDR3 nucleotides are TGCAGTGCTAGAGATCCCGGCGGGGGGCTCGATGAGCAGTTCTTC.

This clonotype turned up a few times. V usage is TRBV27 and J usage is TRBJ2-5, with unresolved D. V was trimmed by 7 bases and J by 3 bases, leaving 6 bases between them. This CDR3 is 11 amino acids long. The V gene's germline CDR1 is MNHEY and CDR2 SMNVEV (reference sequence). The CDR3 DNA sequence: TGTGCCAGCAAGGGCGAAGAGACCCAGTACTTC. Translation gives CASKGEETQYF.

In this sample, this clonotype turned up a few times. In nucleotides, the CDR3 is TGTGCCAGCAGTTCTGGACTAGCGGGGGCCATGGAGCAGTTCTTC. Protein: CASSSGLAGAMEQFF. The chain is built from TRBV28 and TRBJ2-1; 13 bases agree with TRBD2. Germline values: CDR1 MDHEN, CDR2 SYDVKM. The CDR3 is 15 amino acids. The J segment lost 10 bases and the V segment lost 4 bases, leaving 7 bases of the junction unmatched. Full variable domain (rest looked up from reference TRBV28 and TRBJ2-1): DVKVTQSSRYLVKRTGEKVFLECVQDMDHENMFWYRQDPGLGLRLIYFSYDVKMKEKGDIPEGYSVSREKKERFSLILESASTNQTSMYLCASSSGLAGAMEQFFGPGTRLTVL.

This clonotype was counted many times. The rearrangement uses TRBV7-2 and TRBJ2-5; tentative D call: TRBD2 (7 bases). In germline, CDR1 is SGHTA, CDR2 FQGNSA. Deletions cut 4 bases from V and 5 bases from J, with 20 bases between. This CDR3 contains 16 residues. This CDR3 reads CASSSPLGGGVETQYF. In DNA, the CDR3 is TGTGCCAGCAGCTCCCCCTTAGGGGGGGGCGTGGAGACCCAGTACTTC.

This clonotype has a single count. The chain has TRBV5-1 and TRBJ2-7, with D perhaps TRBD1 (5 bases). This CDR3 spans 14 amino acids. The V gene lost 0 bases and the J gene lost 7 bases, with 14 bases spanning the gap. The V gene's germline CDR1 is SGHRS and CDR2 YFSETQ. The CDR3: CASSLAPGSSEQYF. CDR3 nucleotides: TGCGCCAGCAGCTTGGCCCCAGGGTCGTCGGAGCAGTACTTC. The whole variable domain, remainder taken from reference TRBV5-1 and TRBJ2-7, is KAGVTQTPRYLIKTRGQQVTLSCSPISGHRSVSWYQQTPGQGLQFLFEYFSETQRNKGNFPGRFSGRQFSNSRSEMNVSTLELGDSALYLCASSLAPGSSEQYFGPGTRLTVT.

V usage is TRBV2 and J usage is TRBJ2-1; 12 nucleotides align to TRBD2. The V gene end was trimmed by 6 bases and the J gene end by 0 bases; junction bases not matched to a gene: 6. Germline-derived CDR1 and CDR2 are SNHLY and FYNNEI. The CDR3 extends over 17 amino acids. CDR3 region: CASSRLAGVISYNEQFF. CDR3 sequence (DNA): TGTGCCAGCAGCAGACTAGCGGGGGTTATCTCCTACAATGAGCAGTTCTTC.

This sequence joins TRBV14 and TRBJ2-3; D is tentatively TRBD1 or TRBD2 (5 bases each). Trimming stripped 4 bases from V and 2 bases from J, with 13 bases between. In germline, CDR1 is SGHDN, CDR2 FVKESK. The CDR3 has 15 residues. CDR3 in amino acids: CASSLRDRSTDTQYF. The CDR3 region has the DNA TGTGCCAGCAGCCTCCGGGACCGCTCCACAGATACGCAGTATTTT.